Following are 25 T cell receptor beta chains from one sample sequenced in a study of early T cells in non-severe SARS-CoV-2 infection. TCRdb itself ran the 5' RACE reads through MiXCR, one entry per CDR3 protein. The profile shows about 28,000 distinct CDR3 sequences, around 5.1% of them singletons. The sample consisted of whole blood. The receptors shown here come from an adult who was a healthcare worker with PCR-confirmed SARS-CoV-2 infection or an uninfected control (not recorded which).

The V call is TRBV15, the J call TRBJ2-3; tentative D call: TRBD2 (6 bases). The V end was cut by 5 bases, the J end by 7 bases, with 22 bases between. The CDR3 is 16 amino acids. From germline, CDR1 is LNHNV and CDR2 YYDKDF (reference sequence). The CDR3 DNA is TGTGCCACCAGCGGAGCGGGCGGGATCACCCATAATACGCAGTATTTT. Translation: CATSGAGGITHNTQYF.

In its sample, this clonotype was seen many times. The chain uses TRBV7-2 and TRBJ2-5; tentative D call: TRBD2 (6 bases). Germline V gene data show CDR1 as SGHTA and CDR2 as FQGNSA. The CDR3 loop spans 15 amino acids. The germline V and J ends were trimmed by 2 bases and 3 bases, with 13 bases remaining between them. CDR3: CASSLRIGGEETQYF. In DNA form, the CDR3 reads TGTGCCAGCAGCTTAAGGATCGGGGGAGAAGAGACCCAGTACTTC.

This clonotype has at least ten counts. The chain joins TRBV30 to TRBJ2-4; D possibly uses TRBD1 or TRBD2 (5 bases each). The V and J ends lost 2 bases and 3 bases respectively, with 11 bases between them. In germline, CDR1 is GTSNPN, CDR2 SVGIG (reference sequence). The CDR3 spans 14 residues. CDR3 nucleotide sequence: TGTGCCTGGAGTTGGGGCGCGGGCAAAAACATTCAGTACTTC. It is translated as CAWSWGAGKNIQYF.

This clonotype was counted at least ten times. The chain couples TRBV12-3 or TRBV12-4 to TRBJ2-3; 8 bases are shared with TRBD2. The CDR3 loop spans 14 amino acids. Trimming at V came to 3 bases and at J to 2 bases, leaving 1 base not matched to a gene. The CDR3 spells CASSFSGITDTQYF. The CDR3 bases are TGTGCCAGCAGTTTTAGCGGGATCACAGATACGCAGTATTTT.

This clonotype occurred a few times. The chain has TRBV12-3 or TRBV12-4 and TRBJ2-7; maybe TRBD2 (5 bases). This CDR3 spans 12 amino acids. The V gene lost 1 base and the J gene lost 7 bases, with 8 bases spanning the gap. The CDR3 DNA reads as TGTGCCAGCAGTTTAGGAGGGATTGAGCAGTACTTC. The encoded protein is CASSLGGIEQYF.

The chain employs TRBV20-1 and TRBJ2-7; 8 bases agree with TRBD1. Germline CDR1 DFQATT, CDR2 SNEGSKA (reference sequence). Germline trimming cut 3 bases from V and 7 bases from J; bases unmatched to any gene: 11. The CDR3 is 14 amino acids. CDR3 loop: CSASKGQEVWEQYF. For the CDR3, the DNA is TGCAGTGCTAGTAAGGGACAGGAGGTTTGGGAGCAGTACTTC.

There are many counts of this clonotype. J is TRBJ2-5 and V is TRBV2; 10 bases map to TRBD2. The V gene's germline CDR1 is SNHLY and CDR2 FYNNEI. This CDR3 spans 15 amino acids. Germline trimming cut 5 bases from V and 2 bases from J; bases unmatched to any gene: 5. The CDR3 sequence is CASSYGLAVQETQYF. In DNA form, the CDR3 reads TGTGCCAGCAGTTACGGACTAGCGGTACAAGAGACCCAGTACTTC.

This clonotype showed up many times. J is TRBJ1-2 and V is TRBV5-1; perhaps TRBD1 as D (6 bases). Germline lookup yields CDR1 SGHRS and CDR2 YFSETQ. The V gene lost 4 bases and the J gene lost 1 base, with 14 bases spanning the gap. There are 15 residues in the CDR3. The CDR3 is CASSRSEGGNYGYTF. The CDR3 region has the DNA TGCGCCAGCAGCCGCTCAGAGGGGGGTAACTATGGCTACACCTTC.

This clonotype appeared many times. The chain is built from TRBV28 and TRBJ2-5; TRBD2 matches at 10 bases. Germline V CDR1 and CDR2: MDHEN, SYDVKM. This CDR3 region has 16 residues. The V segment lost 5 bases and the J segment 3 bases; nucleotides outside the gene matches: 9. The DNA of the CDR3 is TGTGCCAGCAGTCTTAGCGGGAGGTTTGGCGAAGAGACCCAGTACTTC. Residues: CASSLSGRFGEETQYF.

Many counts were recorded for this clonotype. CDR3: CASGLAPNRGETQYF. The CDR3 DNA reads as TGCGCCAGCGGACTAGCGCCTAACCGGGGAGAGACCCAGTACTTC. J is TRBJ2-5 and V is TRBV5-1; 9 positions match TRBD2. Trimming at V came to 7 bases and at J to 4 bases, leaving 11 bases not matched to a gene. The CDR3 spans 15 residues. CDR1 is SGHRS and CDR2 is YFSETQ in the germline V gene.

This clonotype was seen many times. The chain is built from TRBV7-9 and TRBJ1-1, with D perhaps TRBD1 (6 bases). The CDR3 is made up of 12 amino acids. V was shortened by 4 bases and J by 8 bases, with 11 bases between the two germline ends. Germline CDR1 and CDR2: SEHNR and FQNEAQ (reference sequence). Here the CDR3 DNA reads TGTGCCAGCAGCTCGCAGGGACAAGAAGCTTTCTTT. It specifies CASSSQGQEAFF.

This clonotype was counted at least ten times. The chain's CDR3 is CASSDRGQSDTQYF. DNA for the CDR3: TGTGCCAGCAGTGACAGGGGGCAATCAGATACGCAGTATTTT. The chain combines TRBV7-9 with TRBJ2-3; 10 positions agree with TRBD1. V trimming: 6 bases; J trimming: 4 bases; junction bases outside the gene matches: 4. This CDR3 has 14 residues. Germline loops: CDR1 SEHNR, CDR2 FQNEAQ (reference sequence).

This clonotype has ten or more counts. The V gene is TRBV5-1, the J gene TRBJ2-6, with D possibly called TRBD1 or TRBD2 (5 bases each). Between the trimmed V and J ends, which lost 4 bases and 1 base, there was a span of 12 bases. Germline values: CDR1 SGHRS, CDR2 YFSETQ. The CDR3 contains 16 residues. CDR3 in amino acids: CASSGRGQSGANVLTF. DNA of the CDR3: TGCGCCAGCAGCGGGAGAGGACAATCTGGGGCCAACGTCCTGACTTTC.

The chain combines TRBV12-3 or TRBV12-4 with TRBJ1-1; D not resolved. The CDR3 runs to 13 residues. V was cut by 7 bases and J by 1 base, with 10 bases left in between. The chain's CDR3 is CASTLTANTEAFF. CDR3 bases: TGTGCCAGCACCTTAACAGCGAACACTGAAGCTTTCTTT.

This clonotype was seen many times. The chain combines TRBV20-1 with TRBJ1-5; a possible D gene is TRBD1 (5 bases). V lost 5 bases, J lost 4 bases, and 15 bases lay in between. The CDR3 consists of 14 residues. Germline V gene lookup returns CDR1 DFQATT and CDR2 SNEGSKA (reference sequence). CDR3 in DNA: TGCAGTGCTGTCCCGTTGGGGGGAAATCAGCCCCAGCATTTT. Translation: CSAVPLGGNQPQHF.

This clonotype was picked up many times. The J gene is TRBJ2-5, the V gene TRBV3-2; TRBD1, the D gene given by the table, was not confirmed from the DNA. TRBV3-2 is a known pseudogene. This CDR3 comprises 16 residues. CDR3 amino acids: CASSQETQGHQETQYF. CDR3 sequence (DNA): TGTGCCAGCAGCCAAGAGACACAGGGGCACCAAGAGACCCAGTACTTC.

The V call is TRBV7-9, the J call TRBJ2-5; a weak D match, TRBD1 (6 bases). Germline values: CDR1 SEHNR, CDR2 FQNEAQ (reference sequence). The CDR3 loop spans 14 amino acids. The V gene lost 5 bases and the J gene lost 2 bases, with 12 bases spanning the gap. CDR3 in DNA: TGTGCCAGCAGCCTTGGACAGAAACAAGAGACCCAGTACTTC. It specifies CASSLGQKQETQYF.

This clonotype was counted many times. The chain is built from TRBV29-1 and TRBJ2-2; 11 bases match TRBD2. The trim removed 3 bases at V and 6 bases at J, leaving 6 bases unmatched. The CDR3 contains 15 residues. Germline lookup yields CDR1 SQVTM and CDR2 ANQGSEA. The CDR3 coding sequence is TGCAGCGTTGACTCCACTAGCGGGGGAGCCGGGGAGCTGTTTTTT. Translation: CSVDSTSGGAGELFF.

The CDR3 sequence: CASSLFIGLRTDTQYF. The CDR3 region has the DNA TGTGCCAGCAGTTTGTTTATAGGGTTAAGGACAGATACGCAGTATTTT. This chain uses TRBV12-3 or TRBV12-4 with TRBJ2-3; no reliable D call. V was cut by 3 bases and J by 3 bases, with 16 bases left in between. CDR3 length: 16 amino acids.

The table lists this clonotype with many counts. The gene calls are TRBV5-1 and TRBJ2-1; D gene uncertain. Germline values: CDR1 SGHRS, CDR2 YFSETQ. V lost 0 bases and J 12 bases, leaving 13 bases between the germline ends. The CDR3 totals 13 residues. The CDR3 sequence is CASSLDRFSAQFF. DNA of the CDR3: TGCGCCAGCAGCTTGGACAGATTTTCTGCGCAGTTCTTC. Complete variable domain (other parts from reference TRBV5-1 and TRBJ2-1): KAGVTQTPRYLIKTRGQQVTLSCSPISGHRSVSWYQQTPGQGLQFLFEYFSETQRNKGNFPGRFSGRQFSNSRSEMNVSTLELGDSALYLCASSLDRFSAQFFGPGTRLTVL.

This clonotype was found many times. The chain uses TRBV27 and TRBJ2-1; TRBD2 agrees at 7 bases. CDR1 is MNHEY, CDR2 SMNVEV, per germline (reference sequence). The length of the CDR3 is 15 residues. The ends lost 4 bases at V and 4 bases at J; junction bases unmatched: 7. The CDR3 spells CASSSLAVKYNEQFF. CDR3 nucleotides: TGTGCCAGCAGTTCCCTAGCGGTAAAATACAATGAGCAGTTCTTC.

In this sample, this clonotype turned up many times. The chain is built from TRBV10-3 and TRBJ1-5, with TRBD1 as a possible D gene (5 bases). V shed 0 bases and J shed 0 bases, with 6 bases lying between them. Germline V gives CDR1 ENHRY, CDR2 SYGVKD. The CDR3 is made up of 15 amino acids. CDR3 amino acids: CAISESGVSNQPQHF. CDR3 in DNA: TGTGCCATCAGTGAGTCAGGGGTTAGCAATCAGCCCCAGCATTTT.

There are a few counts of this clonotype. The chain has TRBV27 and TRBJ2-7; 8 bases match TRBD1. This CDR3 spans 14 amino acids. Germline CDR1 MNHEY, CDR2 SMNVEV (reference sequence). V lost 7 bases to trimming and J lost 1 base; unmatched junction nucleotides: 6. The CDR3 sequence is CASTRTGSSYEQYF. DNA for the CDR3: TGTGCCAGCACGAGGACAGGGTCGTCCTACGAGCAGTACTTC.

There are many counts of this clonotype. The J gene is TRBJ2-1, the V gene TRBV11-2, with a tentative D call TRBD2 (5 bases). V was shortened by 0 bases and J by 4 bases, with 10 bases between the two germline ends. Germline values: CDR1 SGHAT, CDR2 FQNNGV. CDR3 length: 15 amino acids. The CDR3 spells CASSLEAGVYNEQFF. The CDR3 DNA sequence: TGTGCCAGCAGCTTAGAGGCCGGGGTATACAATGAGCAGTTCTTC.

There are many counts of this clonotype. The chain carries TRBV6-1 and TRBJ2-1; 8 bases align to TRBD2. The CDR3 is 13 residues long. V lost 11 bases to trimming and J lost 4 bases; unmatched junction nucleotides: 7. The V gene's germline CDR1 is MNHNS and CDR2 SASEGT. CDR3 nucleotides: TGTGCCGGTCGACTAGCGAGTTACAATGAGCAGTTCTTC. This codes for CAGRLASYNEQFF.